The TCR beta chain described here comes from a study of post-analysis software for immune sequencing data (dated by TCRdb to about 2015). About the full investigation: Recorded disease courses included relapsing-remitting, secondary progressive and progressive-relapsing multiple sclerosis, with some patients lacking subtype annotation. The patient repertoires were set against eleven to twelve previously published healthy control repertoires from donors whose ages ranged from roughly 6 to 27 years. A subset of samples was prepared in parallel using single-end sample barcoding, then pooled and co-amplified after Illumina adapter ligation.

To demonstrate the VDJtools post-analysis software, TCR beta repertoires were profiled from the peripheral blood of about 13 young patients with multiple sclerosis. The multiple sclerosis patients were children and adolescents ranging in age from roughly 6 to 15 years. The paper as a whole reports these results and caveats: Patients showed significantly higher frequencies than controls for five TRBV segments, among them TRBV5-6, TRBV5-1 and TRBV20-1. The control group was slightly older than the multiple sclerosis patient group. When samples were clustered directly using the F measure, samples prepared in the same batch co-clustered strongly, which prompted a batch-effect correction. Compared with controls, multiple sclerosis patients had significantly lower normalized Chao1 diversity, a finding suggesting substantial peripheral T-cell clonal expansion.

The library relied on PCR. TCRdb lists the instrument as Illumina HiSeq 2500. Unique molecular identifiers were incorporated into TCR beta cDNA libraries to reduce PCR and sequencing biases. Every 1 to 10 million input T cells yielded 500,000 or so cDNA molecules, meaning each molecule approximated one T cell. The patient libraries were prepared and sequenced with the same protocol used for the earlier healthy control dataset. Within a given batch, samples were prepared together, multiplexed and sequenced on the same HiSeq lane. The study's own analysis went as follows. MIGEC was used to process the raw barcoded reads, and molecular identifier groups with only a single read were discarded before consensus assembly and CDR3 extraction. Clonotype tables were post-analysed with VDJtools, and diversity was normalized by down-sampling all datasets to the smallest sample size. In repertoire overlap clustering, CDR3 amino acid sequences, but not nucleotide sequences, were matched to correct batch-related cross-sample contamination. TCRdb passed the public sequencing reads through fastp at Q25 and MiXCR, retaining productive beta sequences. Merged by CDR3 protein, the rows form single entries marked with the most common genes and DNA. The V and J calls come from TCRdb's annotation, not from the publication. This sample holds 700,000 to 800,000 distinct CDR3 sequences; about 27% were observed only once. The ten largest make up 0.5% to 0.6% of the sample.

From the cysteine through the phenylalanine, the CDR3 covers 12 amino acids. Only the CDR3 region is kept as DNA, spanning 36 bases read in frame from base 1. CDR1 and CDR2 were assigned from the germline V gene as SGHTA and FQGNSA. Trimming removed 5 bases from V and 15 bases from J, leaving 17 bases between the germline ends. This clonotype was detected ten times or more. Its antigen target is currently unknown. No quality values exist for individual bases; no much larger clone is one base distant. This receptor was taken from a girl aged 5 to 17 with multiple sclerosis. Specimen: blood. Rearrangement joined TRBV7-2 to TRBJ2-1; TRBD2 is possibly the D segment (6 matching bases). The CDR3 has the sequence CASSRLRGIMFF. The nucleotides are TGTGCCAGCAGCCGGCTGCGGGGAATTATGTTCTTC. With the portions outside the CDR3 filled from the reference TRBV7-2 and TRBJ2-1 genes, the complete variable region becomes GAGVSQSPSNKVTEKGKDVELRCDPISGHTALYWYRQSLGQGLEFLIYFQGNSAPDKSGLPSDRFSAERTGGSVSTLTIQRTQQEDSAVYLCASSRLRGIMFFGPGTRLTVL.